The 16 T cell receptor beta chains presented below share a single source sample, sequenced in a study of identical twins listed by TCRdb under 2016. Library method: 5' RACE. The sequencer listed for this sample is Illumina HiSeq 2000. In-frame beta chains were kept once TCRdb had trimmed the public reads at Q25 with fastp and called clones with MiXCR. Every CDR3 protein is listed once, alongside the most common genes and DNA of its rows. The sample table lists 400,000 to 550,000 distinct CDR3 sequences, less than 25% of them with a count of one. The top ten clonotypes cover around 3% of the sample. These records were also assigned to another study, of T cells expressing NK-cell markers.

The sequenced sample was CD4+ T cells sorted from blood. These receptors all come from a woman between 18 and 29 years old in good health.

This clonotype appeared a few times. This chain links TRBV12-3 or TRBV12-4 with TRBJ2-7; 8 bases agree with TRBD1. The CDR3 is 14 amino acids. Trimming took 4 bases from V and 3 from J; bases not matched to a gene: 5. Here the CDR3 reads CASSSDRAYYEQYF. For the CDR3, the DNA is TGTGCCAGCAGTTCGGACAGGGCCTACTACGAGCAGTACTTC.

The chain combines TRBV20-1 with TRBJ2-7, with 8 bases lining up with TRBD2. CDR1 is DFQATT, CDR2 SNEGSKA, per germline (reference sequence). This CDR3 contains 13 residues. The trim removed 7 bases at V and 4 bases at J, leaving 9 bases unmatched. The DNA for the CDR3 is TGCAGTGTCGCGGGACTAGACCATTACGAGCAGTACTTC. Its translation: CSVAGLDHYEQYF.

The chain employs TRBV5-1 and TRBJ2-2; 8 bases align to TRBD2. V lost 2 bases to trimming and J lost 10 bases; unmatched junction nucleotides: 4. This CDR3 spans 13 amino acids. Germline lookup yields CDR1 SGHRS and CDR2 YFSETQ. The CDR3 here is CASSLLAVEELFF. The CDR3 DNA reads as TGCGCCAGCAGCTTACTAGCGGTTGAGGAGCTGTTTTTT. Together with reference TRBV5-1 and TRBJ2-2, the CDR3 gives the full variable domain: KAGVTQTPRYLIKTRGQQVTLSCSPISGHRSVSWYQQTPGQGLQFLFEYFSETQRNKGNFPGRFSGRQFSNSRSEMNVSTLELGDSALYLCASSLLAVEELFFGEGSRLTVL.

The chain has TRBV5-1 and TRBJ1-5; D unresolved. V was trimmed by 4 bases and J by 9 bases, leaving 14 bases between them. The CDR3 loop spans 13 amino acids. Germline V lookup: CDR1 SGHRS, CDR2 YFSETQ. The CDR3 sequence: CASSPHGVGPQHF. In DNA, the CDR3 is TGCGCCAGCAGCCCACACGGCGTCGGGCCCCAGCATTTT. Complete variable domain (other parts from reference TRBV5-1 and TRBJ1-5): KAGVTQTPRYLIKTRGQQVTLSCSPISGHRSVSWYQQTPGQGLQFLFEYFSETQRNKGNFPGRFSGRQFSNSRSEMNVSTLELGDSALYLCASSPHGVGPQHFGDGTRLSIL.

This clonotype was observed a handful of times. CDR3 nucleotide sequence: TGTGCCATCAACCCTGGACAGGGCCAAGAGACCCAGTACTTC. This codes for CAINPGQGQETQYF. The V gene is TRBV10-3, the J gene TRBJ2-5; 8 nucleotides match TRBD1. V lost 7 bases, J lost 1 base, and 5 bases stayed unmatched. The length of the CDR3 is 14 residues. CDR1 is ENHRY, CDR2 SYGVKD, per germline.

A few counts support this clonotype. The rearrangement links TRBV20-1 to TRBJ2-1, with 13 bases fitting TRBD2. CDR3 length: 16 amino acids. V lost 4 bases and J lost 0; bases outside the gene matches: 3. The germline gives CDR1 DFQATT, CDR2 SNEGSKA (reference sequence). The CDR3 spells CSATRTSGSSYNEQFF. CDR3 sequence (DNA): TGCAGTGCTACTAGGACTAGCGGGAGCTCCTACAATGAGCAGTTCTTC.

This clonotype appeared many times. The chain carries TRBV27 and TRBJ2-7; D is perhaps TRBD1 or TRBD2 (5 bases each). The V end lost 5 bases, the J end lost 3 bases, and 11 bases lay between the germline ends. CDR1 and CDR2 (germline): MNHEY, SMNVEV (reference sequence). This CDR3 region has 13 residues. The CDR3 nucleotides are TGTGCCAGCAGTCTCCGGGACGGCTACGAGCAGTACTTC. It specifies CASSLRDGYEQYF.

This sequence joins TRBV6-2 or TRBV6-3 and TRBJ1-1; D remains ambiguous. The germline V gene encodes CDR1 MNHEY and CDR2 SVGEGT. Between the trimmed V and J ends, which lost 0 bases and 10 bases, there was a span of 9 bases. The CDR3 totals 12 residues. CDR3 in amino acids: CASSYSKARAFF. The DNA of the CDR3 is TGTGCCAGCAGTTACTCGAAGGCTCGAGCTTTCTTT.

This chain connects TRBV12-3 or TRBV12-4 to TRBJ2-5, with D possibly being TRBD2 (5 bases). V lost 4 bases and J lost 5, with 17 bases in between. The CDR3 is 15 amino acids. CDR3 sequence (DNA): TGTGCCAGCAGTTCCCCACTGTCACGAGGGGAGACCCAGTACTTC. Translation: CASSSPLSRGETQYF.

The chain recombines TRBV9 with TRBJ2-1, with 9 bases that match TRBD2. This CDR3 region has 15 residues. Looked up from germline, CDR1 is SGDLS and CDR2 is YYNGEE. V was pared by 2 bases and J by 3 bases, with 3 bases of the junction left unmatched. DNA of the CDR3: TGTGCCAGCAGCGTGACTAGCGGTCACTACAATGAGCAGTTCTTC. Translated, it gives CASSVTSGHYNEQFF.

This clonotype occurred a few times. One end of the junction does not line up with germline, which may come from a read error. The V call is TRBV20-1, the J call TRBJ2-1, with TRBD2 matching 8 bases. The CDR3 is made up of 15 amino acids. The germline CDR1 and CDR2 sequences are DFQATT and SNEGSKA (reference sequence). CDR3 loop: CSAHAGGVSNNEQFF. In DNA form, the CDR3 reads TGCAGTGCTCACGCCGGGGGGGTCTCCAACAATGAGCAGTTCTTC.

CDR3 sequence: CASSLGLRGDIQYF. In DNA form, the CDR3 reads TGTGCCAGCAGTCTCGGCCTCAGAGGGGACATTCAGTACTTC. The V and J genes are TRBV6-1 and TRBJ2-4, with D perhaps assigned TRBD1 or TRBD2 (5 bases each). CDR3 length: 14 amino acids. CDR1 MNHNS and CDR2 SASEGT come from the germline V gene. The V gene lost 5 bases and the J gene lost 8 bases, with 16 bases spanning the gap.

The V and J genes are TRBV3-1 and TRBJ2-7; D remains ambiguous. Germline V gives CDR1 LGHDT, CDR2 YNNKEL (reference sequence). The V end was cut by 4 bases, the J end by 5 bases, with 15 bases between. The CDR3 spans 14 residues. CDR3 sequence reads: CASSPRTAGDEQYF. In DNA, the CDR3 is TGTGCCAGCAGCCCGCGGACCGCTGGGGACGAGCAGTACTTC.

The chain carries TRBV4-2 and TRBJ2-3, with 9 bases identical to TRBD1. V shed 2 bases and J 6 bases; nucleotides not matched to a gene: 3. The germline V gene encodes CDR1 LGHNA and CDR2 YNFKEQ. CDR3 length equals 14 residues. CDR3 DNA: TGTGCCAGCAGCCAACGGGACAGGGATGATACGCAGTATTTT. Amino acids: CASSQRDRDDTQYF.

In this sample, this clonotype turned up a few times. This sequence joins TRBV5-1 and TRBJ1-1, with TRBD1 as a possible D gene (6 bases). Trimming removed 5 bases at V and 7 bases at J, with 18 bases between. This CDR3 is 14 amino acids long. CDR1 and CDR2 from the germline V gene are SGHRS and YFSETQ. The CDR3 sequence: CASRTRTGAGEAFF. The CDR3 DNA follows: TGCGCCAGCAGGACCCGTACGGGGGCTGGTGAAGCTTTCTTT. Based on the CDR3 plus reference TRBV5-1 and TRBJ1-1, the full variable domain is KAGVTQTPRYLIKTRGQQVTLSCSPISGHRSVSWYQQTPGQGLQFLFEYFSETQRNKGNFPGRFSGRQFSNSRSEMNVSTLELGDSALYLCASRTRTGAGEAFFGQGTRLTVV.

This clonotype was recorded at least ten times. The chain links TRBV12-3 or TRBV12-4 to TRBJ2-7; 8 nucleotides align to TRBD1. V trimming: 6 bases; J trimming: 4 bases; junction bases outside the gene matches: 8. The CDR3 totals 14 residues. The CDR3 loop is CASRTDRGRYEQYF. The CDR3 nucleotides are TGTGCCAGCAGAACAGACAGGGGAAGATACGAGCAGTACTTC.